The present TCR beta chain was sequenced within a study of blood T cell repertoires in COVID-19. Turning to the study itself: T cells, B-cell-depleted T cells, or PBMCs supplied cDNA or gDNA.

Original processing notes: Researchers report that nucleated cell counts were estimated from reference gene primer amplification. The protocol was immunoSEQ multiplex PCR, while the TCRdb copy is restricted to in-frame clones and leaves out a portion. V and J calls and clone size are as listed in that table; D and trimming were resolved from the DNA. The repertoire holds approximately 190,000 clones, with under 90% as singletons. The CDR3 is made up of 15 amino acids. V was clipped by 4 bases and J by 4 bases; unmatched bases: 6. The germline V gene has CDR1 SGDLS and CDR2 YYNGEE. V is TRBV9 and J is TRBJ1-1; 11 bases are shared with TRBD1. Sequencing input: peripheral blood. The TCR originated in a human donor in a cohort sampled during active COVID-19. The CDR3 region is CASSRDRGIGTEAFF. As DNA, the CDR3 is TGTGCCAGCAGCCGGGACAGGGGGATTGGCACTGAAGCTTTCTTT.